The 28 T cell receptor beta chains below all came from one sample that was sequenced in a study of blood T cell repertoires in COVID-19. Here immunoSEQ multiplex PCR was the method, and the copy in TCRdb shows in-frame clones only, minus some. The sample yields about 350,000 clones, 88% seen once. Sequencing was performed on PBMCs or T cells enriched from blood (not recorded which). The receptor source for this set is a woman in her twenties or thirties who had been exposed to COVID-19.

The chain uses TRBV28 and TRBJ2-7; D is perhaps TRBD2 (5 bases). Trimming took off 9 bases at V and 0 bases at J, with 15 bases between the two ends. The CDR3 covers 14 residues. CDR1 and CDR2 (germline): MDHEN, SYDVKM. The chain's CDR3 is CASRPGSFSYEQYF. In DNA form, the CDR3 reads TGTGCCAGTCGTCCGGGGTCCTTCTCCTACGAGCAGTACTTC.

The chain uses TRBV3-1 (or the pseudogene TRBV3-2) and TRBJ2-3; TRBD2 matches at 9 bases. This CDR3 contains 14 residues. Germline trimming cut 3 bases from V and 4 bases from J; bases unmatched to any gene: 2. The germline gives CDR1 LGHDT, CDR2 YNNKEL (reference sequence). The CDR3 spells CASSQAGGSDTQYF. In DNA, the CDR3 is TGTGCCAGCAGCCAGGCGGGAGGGTCAGATACGCAGTATTTT.

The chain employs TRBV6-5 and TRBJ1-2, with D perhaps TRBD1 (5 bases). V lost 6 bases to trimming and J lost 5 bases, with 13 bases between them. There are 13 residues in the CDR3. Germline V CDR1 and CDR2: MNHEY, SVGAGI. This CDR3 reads CASSPDSNYGYTF. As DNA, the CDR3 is TGTGCCAGCAGCCCCGACAGCAATTATGGCTACACCTTC.

The CDR3 DNA sequence: TGTGCCATCAGGGGGGCGTGGGACCCTGGTGGCTACACCTTC. It is translated as CAIRGAWDPGGYTF. The rearrangement links TRBV10-3 to TRBJ1-2; a possible D gene is TRBD1 (6 bases). V lost 6 bases and J lost 7, with 18 bases in between. The CDR3 spans 14 residues. The germline CDR1 and CDR2 sequences are ENHRY and SYGVKD.

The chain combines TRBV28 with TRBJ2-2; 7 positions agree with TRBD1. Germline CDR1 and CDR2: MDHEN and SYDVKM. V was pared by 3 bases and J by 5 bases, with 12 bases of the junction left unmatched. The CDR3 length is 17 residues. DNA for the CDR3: TGTGCCAGCAGTTTCCCGAGGGGGCTGCGAGGAACCGGGGAGCTGTTTTTT. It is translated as CASSFPRGLRGTGELFF.

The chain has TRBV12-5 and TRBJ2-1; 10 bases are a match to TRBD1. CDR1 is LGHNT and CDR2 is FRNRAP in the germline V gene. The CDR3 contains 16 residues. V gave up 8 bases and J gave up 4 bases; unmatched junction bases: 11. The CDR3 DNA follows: TGTGCTAGTAGCTGGACAGGGGGGAACCTATACAATGAGCAGTTCTTC. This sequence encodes CASSWTGGNLYNEQFF.

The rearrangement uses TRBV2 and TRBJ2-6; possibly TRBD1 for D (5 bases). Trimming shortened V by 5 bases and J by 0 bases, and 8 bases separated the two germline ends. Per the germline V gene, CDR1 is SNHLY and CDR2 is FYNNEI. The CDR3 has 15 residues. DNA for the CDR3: TGTGCCAGCAGTTTGACAGTCTCTGGGGCCAACGTCCTGACTTTC. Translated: CASSLTVSGANVLTF.

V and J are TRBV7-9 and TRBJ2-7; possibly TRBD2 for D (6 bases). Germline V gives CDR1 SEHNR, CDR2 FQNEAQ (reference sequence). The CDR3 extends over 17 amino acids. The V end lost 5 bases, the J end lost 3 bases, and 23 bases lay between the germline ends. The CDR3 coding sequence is TGTGCCAGCAGCCGGACCCCTAGCCCTACGACTAGCTACGAGCAGTACTTC. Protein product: CASSRTPSPTTSYEQYF.

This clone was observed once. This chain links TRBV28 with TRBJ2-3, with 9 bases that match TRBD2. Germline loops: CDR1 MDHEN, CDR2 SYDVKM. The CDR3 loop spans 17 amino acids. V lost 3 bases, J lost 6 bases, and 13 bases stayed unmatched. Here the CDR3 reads CASSLLGGGGRGDTQYF. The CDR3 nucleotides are TGTGCCAGCAGTTTGTTGGGTGGTGGCGGGAGGGGGGATACGCAGTATTTT.

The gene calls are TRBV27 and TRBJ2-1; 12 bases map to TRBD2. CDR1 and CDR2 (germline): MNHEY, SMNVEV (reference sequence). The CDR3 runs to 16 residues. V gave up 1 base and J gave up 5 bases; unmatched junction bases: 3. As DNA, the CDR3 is TGTGCCAGCAGTTTATTACTAGCGGGAGGAGACAATGAGCAGTTCTTC. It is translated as CASSLLLAGGDNEQFF.

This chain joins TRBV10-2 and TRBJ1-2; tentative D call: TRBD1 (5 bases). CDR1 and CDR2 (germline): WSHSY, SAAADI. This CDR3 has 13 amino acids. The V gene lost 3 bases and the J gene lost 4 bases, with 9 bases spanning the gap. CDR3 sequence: CASSERGGYGYTF. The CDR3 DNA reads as TGCGCCAGCAGTGAAAGGGGAGGCTATGGCTACACCTTC.

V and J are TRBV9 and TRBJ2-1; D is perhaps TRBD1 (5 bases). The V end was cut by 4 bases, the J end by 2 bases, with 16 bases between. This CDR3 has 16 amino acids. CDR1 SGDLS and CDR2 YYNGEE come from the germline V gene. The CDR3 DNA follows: TGTGCCAGCAGCTCGTCCCAGGGCGGCGCCTACAATGAGCAGTTCTTC. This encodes CASSSSQGGAYNEQFF.

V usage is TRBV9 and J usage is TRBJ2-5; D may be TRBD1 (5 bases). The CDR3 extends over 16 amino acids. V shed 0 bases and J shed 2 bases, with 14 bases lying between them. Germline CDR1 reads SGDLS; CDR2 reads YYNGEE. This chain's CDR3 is CASSVVGEAAQETQYF. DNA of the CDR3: TGTGCCAGCAGCGTAGTAGGGGAAGCTGCTCAAGAGACCCAGTACTTC.

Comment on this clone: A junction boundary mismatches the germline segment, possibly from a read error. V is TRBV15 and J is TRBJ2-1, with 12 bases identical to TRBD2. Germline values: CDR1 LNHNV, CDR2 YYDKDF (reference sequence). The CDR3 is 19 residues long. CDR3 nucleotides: TGTGCCACTAGCAGAGGACTAGCGGGGCTCACAAGCTCCTACAATGAGCAGTTCTTC. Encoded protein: CATSRGLAGLTSSYNEQFF.

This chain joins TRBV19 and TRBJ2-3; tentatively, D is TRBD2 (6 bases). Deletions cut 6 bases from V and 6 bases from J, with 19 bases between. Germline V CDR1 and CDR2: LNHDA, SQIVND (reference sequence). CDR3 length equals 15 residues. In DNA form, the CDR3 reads TGTGCCAGTAGGGTGACCGGGACTGGGTTTGATACGCAGTATTTT. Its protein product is CASRVTGTGFDTQYF.

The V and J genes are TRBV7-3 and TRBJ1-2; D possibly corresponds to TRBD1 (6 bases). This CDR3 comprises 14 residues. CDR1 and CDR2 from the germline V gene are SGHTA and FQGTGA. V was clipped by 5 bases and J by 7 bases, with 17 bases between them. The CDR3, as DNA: TGTGCCAGCAGCCCAGGGACATCCGGGTCTGGCTACACCTTC. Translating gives CASSPGTSGSGYTF.

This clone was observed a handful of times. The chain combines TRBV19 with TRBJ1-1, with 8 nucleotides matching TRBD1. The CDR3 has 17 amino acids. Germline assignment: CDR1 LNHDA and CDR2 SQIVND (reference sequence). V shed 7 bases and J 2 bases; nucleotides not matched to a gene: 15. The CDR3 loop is CASTWGLQGAKNTEAFF. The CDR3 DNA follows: TGTGCCAGTACCTGGGGTTTGCAGGGGGCGAAAAACACTGAAGCTTTCTTT.

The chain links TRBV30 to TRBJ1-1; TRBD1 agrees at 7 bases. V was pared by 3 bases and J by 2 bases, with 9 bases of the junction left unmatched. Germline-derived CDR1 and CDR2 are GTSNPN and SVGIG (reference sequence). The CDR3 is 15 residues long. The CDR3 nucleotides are TGTGCCTGGAGGAAGAACAGGGGTAGTAACACTGAAGCTTTCTTT. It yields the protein CAWRKNRGSNTEAFF.

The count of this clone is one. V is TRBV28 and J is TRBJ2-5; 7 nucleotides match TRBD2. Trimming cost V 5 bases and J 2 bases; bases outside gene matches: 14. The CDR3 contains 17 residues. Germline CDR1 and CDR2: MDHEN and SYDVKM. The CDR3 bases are TGTGCCAGCAGTCGCTCCTGGGGGGAGGGCCTTCAAGAGACCCAGTACTTC. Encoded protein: CASSRSWGEGLQETQYF.

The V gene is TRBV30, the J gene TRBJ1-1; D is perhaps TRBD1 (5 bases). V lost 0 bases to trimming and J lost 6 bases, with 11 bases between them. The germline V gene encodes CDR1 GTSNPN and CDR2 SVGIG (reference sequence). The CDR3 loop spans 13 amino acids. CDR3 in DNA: TGTGCCTGGAGTGTGGGGACTTGGGCTGAAGCTTTCTTT. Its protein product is CAWSVGTWAEAFF.

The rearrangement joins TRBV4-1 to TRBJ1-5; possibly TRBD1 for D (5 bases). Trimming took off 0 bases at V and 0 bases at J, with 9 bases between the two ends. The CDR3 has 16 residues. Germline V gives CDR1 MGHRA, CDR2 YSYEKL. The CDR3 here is CASSQERGNSNQPQHF. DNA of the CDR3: TGCGCCAGCAGCCAAGAAAGGGGCAATAGCAATCAGCCCCAGCATTTT.

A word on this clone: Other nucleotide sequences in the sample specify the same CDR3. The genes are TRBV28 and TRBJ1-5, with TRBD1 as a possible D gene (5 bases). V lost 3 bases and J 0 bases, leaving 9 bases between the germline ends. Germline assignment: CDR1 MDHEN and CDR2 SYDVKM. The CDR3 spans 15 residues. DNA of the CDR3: TGTGCCAGCAGTTTTCGGCAGGGTAGCAATCAGCCCCAGCATTTT. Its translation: CASSFRQGSNQPQHF.

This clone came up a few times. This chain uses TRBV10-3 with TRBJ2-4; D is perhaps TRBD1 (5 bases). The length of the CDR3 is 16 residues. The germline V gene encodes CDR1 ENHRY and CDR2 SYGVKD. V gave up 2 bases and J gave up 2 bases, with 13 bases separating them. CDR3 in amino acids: CAISEGQGTTKNIQYF. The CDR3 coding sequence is TGTGCCATCAGTGAGGGGCAGGGAACTACCAAAAACATTCAGTACTTC.

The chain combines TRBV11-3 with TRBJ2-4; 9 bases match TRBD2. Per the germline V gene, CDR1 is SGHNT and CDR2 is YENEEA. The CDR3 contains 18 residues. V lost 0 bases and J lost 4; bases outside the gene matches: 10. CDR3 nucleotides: TGTGCCAGCAGCTTAGATGTGGCGGGAGGGCCCTCGAAAAACATTCAGTACTTC. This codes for CASSLDVAGGPSKNIQYF.

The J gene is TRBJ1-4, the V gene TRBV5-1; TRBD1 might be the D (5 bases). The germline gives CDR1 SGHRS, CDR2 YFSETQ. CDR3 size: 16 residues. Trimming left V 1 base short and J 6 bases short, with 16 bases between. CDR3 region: CASSLNGGGIYEKLFF. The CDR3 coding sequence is TGCGCCAGCAGCTTGAATGGGGGAGGGATTTATGAAAAACTGTTTTTT.

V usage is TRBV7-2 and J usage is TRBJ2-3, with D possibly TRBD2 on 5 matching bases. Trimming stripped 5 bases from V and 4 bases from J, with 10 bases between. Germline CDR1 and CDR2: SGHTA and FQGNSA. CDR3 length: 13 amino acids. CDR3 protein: CASSQDWADTQYF. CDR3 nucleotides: TGTGCCAGCAGCCAGGACTGGGCAGATACGCAGTATTTT.

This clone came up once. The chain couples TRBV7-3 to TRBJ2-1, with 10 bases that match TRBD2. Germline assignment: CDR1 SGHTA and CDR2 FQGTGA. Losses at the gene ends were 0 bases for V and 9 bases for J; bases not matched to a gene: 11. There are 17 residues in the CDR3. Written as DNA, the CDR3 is TGTGCCAGCAGCTTAACTGGGCTAGCGGGAGTCGATGGTGAGCAGTTCTTC. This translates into CASSLTGLAGVDGEQFF.

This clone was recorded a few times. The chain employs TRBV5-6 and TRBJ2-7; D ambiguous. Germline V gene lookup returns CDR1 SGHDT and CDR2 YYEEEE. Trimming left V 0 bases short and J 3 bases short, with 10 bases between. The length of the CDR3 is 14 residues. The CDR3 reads CASSLGGQYYEQYF. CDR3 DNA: TGTGCCAGCAGCTTGGGCGGCCAATACTACGAGCAGTACTTC.